The 16 T cell receptor beta chains below all came from one sample that was sequenced in a study of T cell repertoires in cytomegalovirus infection. MiXCR, applied by TCRdb to the reads, yields one record per CDR3 protein. The table shows about 450,000 distinct CDR3 sequences, with roughly 30% occurring only once. The material sequenced was PBMCs. The receptors originated from a human donor in good health (CMV status not recorded). Some clones in this sample may be carry-over from other donors' samples.

This clonotype was recorded once. The V gene is TRBV24-1, the J gene TRBJ2-3; maybe TRBD2 (6 bases). From germline, CDR1 is KGHDR and CDR2 SFDVKD. Trimming cost V 6 bases and J 5 bases, with 14 bases left between them. This CDR3 comprises 14 residues. The CDR3 region is CATSPTGGQDTQYF. The DNA for the CDR3 is TGTGCCACCAGTCCCACTGGAGGGCAAGATACGCAGTATTTT.

The chain joins TRBV5-5 to TRBJ1-1, with D perhaps TRBD1 (6 bases). The CDR3 contains 14 residues. CDR1 is SGHKS and CDR2 is YYEKEE in the germline V gene (reference sequence). Trimming shortened V by 6 bases and J by 5 bases, and 17 bases separated the two germline ends. CDR3 bases: TGTGCCAGCAACCCTCCGACAGGAGGTACTGAAGCTTTCTTT. This sequence encodes CASNPPTGGTEAFF.

Worth noting for this clonotype: A read error may account for a junction end that differs from germline. The chain couples TRBV12-3 or TRBV12-4 to TRBJ1-3; no firm D call. The CDR3 loop spans 12 amino acids. The CDR3 bases are TGTGACAGCAGTTGGCGGGGAAACACCATATATTTT. Amino acid sequence: CDSSWRGNTIYF.

This clonotype has at least ten counts. This sequence joins TRBV7-2 and TRBJ2-1; no clear D. V lost 5 bases and J 7 bases, leaving 9 bases between the germline ends. CDR1 SGHTA and CDR2 FQGNSA come from the germline V gene. This CDR3 is built from 12 residues. The CDR3 DNA sequence: TGTGCCAGCAGCCTCCGTTCGAATGAGCAGTTCTTC. Protein: CASSLRSNEQFF.

Regarding this clonotype: This may stem from a read error, because a much larger clone lies one nucleotide away. The chain links TRBV7-2 to TRBJ1-5; D might be TRBD1 (5 bases). This CDR3 comprises 15 residues. Germline CDR1 is SGHTA and CDR2 is FQGNSA. CDR3 region: CASSLGQHSNQSQHF. CDR3 nucleotide sequence: TGTGCCAGCAGCTTAGGACAGCATAGCAATCAGTCCCAGCATTTT.

This clonotype has a count of ten or more. This rearrangement joins TRBV7-2 to TRBJ1-1, with D perhaps matching TRBD1 (5 bases). V shed 5 bases and J shed 2 bases, with 15 bases lying between them. CDR1 SGHTA and CDR2 FQGNSA come from the germline V gene. This CDR3 spans 15 amino acids. The CDR3 protein is CASSPPRGSNTEAFF. The CDR3 DNA follows: TGTGCCAGCAGCCCCCCCCGGGGGTCTAACACTGAAGCTTTCTTT.

This clonotype came up a few times. The CDR3 here is CASSSDGGGNQPQHF. DNA for the CDR3: TGTGCCAGCAGCTCGGACGGCGGCGGGAATCAGCCCCAGCATTTT. The chain joins TRBV5-4 to TRBJ1-5; no reliable D call. This CDR3 comprises 15 residues. V was clipped by 3 bases and J by 4 bases, with 14 bases between them. Germline lookup yields CDR1 SGHNT and CDR2 YYREEE (reference sequence). Variable domain in full (rest from reference TRBV5-4 and TRBJ1-5): ETGVTQSPTHLIKTRGQQVTLRCSSQSGHNTVSWYQQALGQGPQFIFQYYREEENGRGNFPPRFSGLQFPNYSSELNVNALELDDSALYLCASSSDGGGNQPQHFGDGTRLSIL.

On this clonotype itself: With a much larger clone just one base away, this may be a read error. The CDR3 DNA reads as TGTTCCAGCAGCTTAGCCACAGCTCTAAGCACCTATAATTCACCCCTCCACTTT. This codes for CSSSLATALSTYNSPLHF. The rearrangement uses TRBV7-2 and TRBJ1-6; no clear D gene. CDR3 length: 18 amino acids. Germline-derived CDR1 and CDR2 are SGHTA and FQGNSA.

J is TRBJ2-2 and V is TRBV19, with D perhaps assigned TRBD1 or TRBD2 (6 bases each). The CDR3 consists of 15 residues. The V end was cut by 7 bases, the J end by 4 bases, with 16 bases between. Germline lookup yields CDR1 LNHDA and CDR2 SQIVND (reference sequence). The CDR3 is CASIPGGGGTGELFF. For the CDR3, the DNA is TGTGCCAGTATTCCCGGCGGAGGGGGCACCGGGGAGCTGTTTTTT.

This clonotype was detected many times. This sequence joins TRBV7-9 and TRBJ1-6; 9 bases are shared with TRBD1. Germline V gene data show CDR1 as SEHNR and CDR2 as FQNEAQ (reference sequence). The CDR3 covers 15 residues. V lost 5 bases, J lost 6 bases, and 5 bases stayed unmatched. The CDR3 sequence: CASSRSGQGNSPLHF. Written as DNA, the CDR3 is TGTGCCAGCAGCCGCTCGGGACAGGGTAATTCACCCCTCCACTTT.

The rearrangement joins TRBV6-5 to TRBJ1-1; no reliable D call. This CDR3 comprises 14 residues. Trimming removed 2 bases at V and 6 bases at J, with 13 bases between. Germline V gene sequence: CDR1 MNHEY, CDR2 SVGAGI. The CDR3 reads CASSYERVSPEAFF. The CDR3 DNA reads as TGTGCCAGCAGTTACGAGCGGGTCTCCCCTGAAGCTTTCTTT.

This clonotype was detected only a few times. V and J are TRBV20-1 and TRBJ1-1, with 7 bases lining up with TRBD1. Germline-derived CDR1 and CDR2 are DFQATT and SNEGSKA (reference sequence). There are 13 residues in the CDR3. V was pared by 5 bases and J by 1 base, with 4 bases of the junction left unmatched. The CDR3 region has the DNA TGCAGTGCTCGAAGGGACAGGAACACTGAAGCTTTCTTT. Encoded protein: CSARRDRNTEAFF.

The V call is TRBV19, the J call TRBJ2-1; tentative D call: TRBD2 (6 bases). V was trimmed by 1 base and J by 3 bases, leaving 16 bases between them. The germline gives CDR1 LNHDA, CDR2 SQIVND (reference sequence). This CDR3 region has 17 residues. The CDR3 region is CASSIARGRSLYNEQFF. The CDR3 DNA reads TGTGCCAGTAGTATAGCGCGGGGACGATCGCTCTACAATGAGCAGTTCTTC.

The chain carries TRBV7-8 and TRBJ2-5, with TRBD1 matching 9 bases. This CDR3 spans 13 amino acids. V lost 4 bases and J lost 6; bases outside the gene matches: 3. Germline loops: CDR1 SGHVS, CDR2 FQNEAQ. DNA for the CDR3: TGTGCCAGCAGCTGGGACAGGGAACAGACCCAGTACTTC. Its translation: CASSWDREQTQYF.

The chain carries TRBV11-3 and TRBJ1-2; no clear D gene. In germline, CDR1 is SGHNT, CDR2 YENEEA. The CDR3 runs 14 residues. Trimming took off 3 bases at V and 3 bases at J, with 11 bases between the two ends. The CDR3 here is CASSFFPTDYGYTF. The CDR3 region has the DNA TGTGCCAGCAGCTTTTTCCCTACGGACTATGGCTACACCTTC.

There are a few counts of this clonotype. The V and J genes are TRBV7-6 and TRBJ2-3; the D is unclear. Trimming shortened V by 7 bases and J by 3 bases, and 8 bases separated the two germline ends. The CDR3 spans 12 residues. CDR1 SGHVS and CDR2 FNYEAQ come from the germline V gene. The CDR3 sequence is CASNNPTDTQYF. The CDR3 region has the DNA TGTGCCAGCAACAATCCGACAGATACGCAGTATTTT.